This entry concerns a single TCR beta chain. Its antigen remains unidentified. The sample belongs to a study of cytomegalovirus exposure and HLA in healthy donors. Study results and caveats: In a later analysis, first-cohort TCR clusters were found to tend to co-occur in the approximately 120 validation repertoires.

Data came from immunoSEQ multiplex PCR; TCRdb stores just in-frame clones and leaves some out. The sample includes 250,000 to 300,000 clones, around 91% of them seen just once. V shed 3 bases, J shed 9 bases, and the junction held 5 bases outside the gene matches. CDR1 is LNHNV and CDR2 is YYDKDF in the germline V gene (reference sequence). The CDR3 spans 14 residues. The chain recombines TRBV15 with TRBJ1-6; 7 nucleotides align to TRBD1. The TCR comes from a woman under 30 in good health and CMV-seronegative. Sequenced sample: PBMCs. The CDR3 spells CATSSQGVGSPLHF. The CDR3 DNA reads TGTGCCACCAGCAGTCAGGGGGTGGGTTCACCCCTCCACTTT.